These 18 T cell receptor beta chains originate from one sample sequenced in a study of cytomegalovirus exposure and HLA in healthy donors. Libraries were prepared by immunoSEQ multiplex PCR; TCRdb keeps only in-frame clonotypes and omits some of them. The sample has over 200,000 clones; approximately 86% are singletons. The source material was PBMCs. These receptors were collected from a woman aged 18 to 35 in good health and CMV-seronegative.

The genes are TRBV6-5 and TRBJ2-6, with D uncertain. V dropped 5 bases and J dropped 0 bases, with 8 bases sitting between them. The CDR3 loop spans 15 amino acids. The V gene's germline CDR1 is MNHEY and CDR2 SVGAGI. CDR3 residues: CASSPQDSGANVLTF. The CDR3, as DNA: TGTGCCAGCAGTCCCCAGGACTCTGGGGCCAACGTCCTGACTTTC.

This clone was seen only once. At one end, the junction sequence differs from germline, possibly due to a read error. The same CDR3 can be traced to other DNA sequences in this sample. The chain couples TRBV5-1 to TRBJ2-7; perhaps TRBD2 as D (5 bases). This CDR3 comprises 14 residues. Germline loops: CDR1 SGHRS, CDR2 YFSETQ. The DNA for the CDR3 is TGCGCCAGCAGCCGAGAGGGCACTACCTACGAACAGTACTTC. It is translated as CASSREGTTYEQYF.

The chain recombines TRBV5-1 with TRBJ2-2; D gene uncertain. The CDR3 has 16 amino acids. Germline loops: CDR1 SGHRS, CDR2 YFSETQ. V was shortened by 0 bases and J by 6 bases, with 15 bases between the two germline ends. CDR3 sequence reads: CASSLVSLIGAGELFF. For the CDR3, the DNA is TGCGCCAGCAGCTTGGTTAGCTTAATAGGCGCCGGGGAGCTGTTTTTT.

The V call is TRBV9, the J call TRBJ2-7; 12 bases are shared with TRBD2. Germline CDR1 is SGDLS and CDR2 is YYNGEE. Germline trimming cut 3 bases from V and 7 bases from J; bases unmatched to any gene: 5. The CDR3 is 14 residues long. The CDR3 here is CASSGGLAGYEQYF. The CDR3 bases are TGTGCCAGCAGCGGGGGACTAGCGGGTTATGAGCAGTACTTC.

The chain carries TRBV27 and TRBJ2-7; D gene ambiguous. The CDR3 spans 12 residues. Trimming removed 6 bases from V and 7 bases from J, with 13 bases in between. Germline assignment: CDR1 MNHEY and CDR2 SMNVEV (reference sequence). The CDR3 nucleotides are TGTGCCAGCAGCCTCAGAGGCCGGGAGCAGTACTTC. It codes for CASSLRGREQYF.

The rearrangement uses TRBV18 and TRBJ2-3; 7 bases are shared with TRBD2. The CDR3 length is 15 residues. The junction had 11 bases not matched to a gene; V was cut back by 0 bases and J by 11 bases. CDR1 KGHSH and CDR2 LQKENI come from the germline V gene. The CDR3 DNA sequence: TGTGCCAGCTCACCACCGGGACTACCAAAGGGAGGGCAGTATTTT. Amino acid sequence: CASSPPGLPKGGQYF.

The gene calls are TRBV4-1 and TRBJ1-2; 7 bases agree with TRBD1. CDR3 size: 15 residues. Germline assignment: CDR1 MGHRA and CDR2 YSYEKL. The V gene end was trimmed by 2 bases and the J gene end by 3 bases; junction bases not matched to a gene: 6. In nucleotides, the CDR3 is TGCGCCAGCAGCCAATCGGGACAGATCTACTATGGCTACACCTTC. The encoded protein is CASSQSGQIYYGYTF.

This chain connects TRBV19 to TRBJ2-5; D is undetermined. V lost 2 bases and J 4 bases, leaving 8 bases between the germline ends. The germline gives CDR1 LNHDA, CDR2 SQIVND (reference sequence). CDR3 size: 13 residues. The chain's CDR3 is CASSIRHTETQYF. CDR3 sequence (DNA): TGTGCCAGTAGTATAAGACATACAGAGACCCAGTACTTC. The full variable domain, with the rest looked up from reference TRBV19 and TRBJ2-5, is DGGITQSPKYLFRKEGQNVTLSCEQNLNHDAMYWYRQDPGQGLRLIYYSQIVNDFQKGDIAEGYSVSREKKESFPLTVTSAQKNPTAFYLCASSIRHTETQYFGPGTRLLVL.

In its sample, this clone was seen a few times. The J gene is TRBJ2-7, the V gene TRBV30; the D gene is possibly TRBD2 (6 bases). The V end was cut by 0 bases, the J end by 7 bases, with 13 bases between. Germline V lookup: CDR1 GTSNPN, CDR2 SVGIG (reference sequence). The CDR3 totals 13 residues. CDR3 bases: TGTGCCTGGAGTGTCGGAGGGCCTAGAGAGCAGTACTTC. Its translation is CAWSVGGPREQYF.

The genes are TRBV2 and TRBJ2-5; 13 bases align to TRBD2. V was clipped by 5 bases and J by 4 bases; unmatched bases: 4. The CDR3 has 15 residues. Germline values: CDR1 SNHLY, CDR2 FYNNEI. As DNA, the CDR3 is TGTGCCAGCAGTAAACTAGCGGGAGGGTTAGAGACCCAGTACTTC. The encoded protein is CASSKLAGGLETQYF.

V is TRBV29-1 and J is TRBJ2-6; D gene uncertain. Germline V CDR1 and CDR2: SQVTM, ANQGSEA. The CDR3 spans 13 residues. V dropped 7 bases and J dropped 0 bases, with 7 bases sitting between them. Here the CDR3 DNA reads TGCAGCGCCTACAGCTCTGGGGCCAACGTCCTGACTTTC. It translates to CSAYSSGANVLTF. The full variable domain, in which reference TRBV29-1 and TRBJ2-6 provide the parts outside the CDR3, is SAVISQKPSRDICQRGTSLTIQCQVDSQVTMMFWYRQQPGQSLTLIATANQGSEATYESGFVIDKFPISRPNLTFSTLTVSNMSPEDSSIYLCSAYSSGANVLTFGAGSRLTVL.

V and J are TRBV2 and TRBJ1-4; 11 bases align to TRBD1. Germline V gene sequence: CDR1 SNHLY, CDR2 FYNNEI. The CDR3 contains 13 residues. Trimming took 6 bases from V and 7 from J; bases not matched to a gene: 1. Here the CDR3 DNA reads TGTGCCAGCAGGGACAGGGGGCCTGAAAAACTGTTTTTT. It encodes CASRDRGPEKLFF.

The chain joins TRBV6-1 to TRBJ1-5, with D hard to call. Trimming removed 3 bases from V and 5 bases from J, with 8 bases in between. CDR1 is MNHNS and CDR2 is SASEGT in the germline V gene. The length of the CDR3 is 13 residues. In DNA form, the CDR3 reads TGTGCCAGCAGTGATAGTTTGCATCAGCCCCAGCATTTT. Protein: CASSDSLHQPQHF.

The chain uses TRBV6-5 and TRBJ1-2; D unclear. Germline V CDR1 and CDR2: MNHEY, SVGAGI. This CDR3 is 12 amino acids long. Trimming left V 6 bases short and J 4 bases short, with 9 bases between. CDR3 nucleotide sequence: TGTGCCAGCAGCGATAACAGCTATGGCTACACCTTC. It encodes CASSDNSYGYTF.

This clone has just one count. The chain is built from TRBV14 and TRBJ2-5; 8 bases fit TRBD2. CDR3 length equals 15 residues. Unmatched junction bases numbered 8, after V lost 1 base and J lost 7 bases. CDR1 is SGHDN, CDR2 FVKESK, per germline. CDR3 DNA: TGTGCCAGCAGCCAAGCGCTAGCGGGTAGGGGGACCCAGTACTTC. It is translated as CASSQALAGRGTQYF.

The CDR3 loop is CASSLGQMNTEAFF. DNA of the CDR3: TGTGCCAGCAGCCTCGGACAGATGAACACTGAAGCTTTCTTT. The chain couples TRBV13 to TRBJ1-1, with D perhaps TRBD1 (6 bases). The CDR3 runs 14 residues. Germline loops: CDR1 PRHDT, CDR2 FYEKMQ (reference sequence). V was trimmed by 5 bases and J by 0 bases, leaving 10 bases between them. Full variable domain (remainder filled in from reference TRBV13 and TRBJ1-1): AAGVIQSPRHLIKEKRETATLKCYPIPRHDTVYWYQQGPGQDPQFLISFYEKMQSDKGSIPDRFSAQQFSDYHSELNMSSLELGDSALYFCASSLGQMNTEAFFGQGTRLTVV.

The rearrangement uses TRBV2 and TRBJ1-2, with D possibly TRBD1 on 6 matching bases. The CDR3 is 13 amino acids. V was cut by 5 bases and J by 2 bases, with 9 bases left in between. The V gene's germline CDR1 is SNHLY and CDR2 FYNNEI. The CDR3 DNA reads TGTGCCAGCAGTACCGGACAGAACTATGGCTACACCTTC. Protein product: CASSTGQNYGYTF. The variable domain in full, with the rest retrieved from reference TRBV2 and TRBJ1-2, is EPEVTQTPSHQVTQMGQEVILRCVPISNHLYFYWYRQILGQKVEFLVSFYNNEISEKSEIFDDQFSVERPDGSNFTLKIRSTKLEDSAMYFCASSTGQNYGYTFGSGTRLTVV.

The CDR3 here is CASSLGPSNEQYF. The CDR3 DNA reads as TGTGCCAGCAGCTTAGGTCCGAGTAACGAGCAGTACTTC. The chain recombines TRBV7-8 with TRBJ2-7; D is undetermined. V was pared by 1 base and J by 5 bases, with 9 bases between. The CDR3 length is 13 residues. Germline V gives CDR1 SGHVS, CDR2 FQNEAQ. Full variable domain (rest looked up from reference TRBV7-8 and TRBJ2-7): GAGVSQSPRYKVAKRGQDVALRCDPISGHVSLFWYQQALGQGPEFLTYFQNEAQLDKSGLPSDRFFAERPEGSVSTLKIQRTQQEDSAVYLCASSLGPSNEQYFGPGTRLTVT.